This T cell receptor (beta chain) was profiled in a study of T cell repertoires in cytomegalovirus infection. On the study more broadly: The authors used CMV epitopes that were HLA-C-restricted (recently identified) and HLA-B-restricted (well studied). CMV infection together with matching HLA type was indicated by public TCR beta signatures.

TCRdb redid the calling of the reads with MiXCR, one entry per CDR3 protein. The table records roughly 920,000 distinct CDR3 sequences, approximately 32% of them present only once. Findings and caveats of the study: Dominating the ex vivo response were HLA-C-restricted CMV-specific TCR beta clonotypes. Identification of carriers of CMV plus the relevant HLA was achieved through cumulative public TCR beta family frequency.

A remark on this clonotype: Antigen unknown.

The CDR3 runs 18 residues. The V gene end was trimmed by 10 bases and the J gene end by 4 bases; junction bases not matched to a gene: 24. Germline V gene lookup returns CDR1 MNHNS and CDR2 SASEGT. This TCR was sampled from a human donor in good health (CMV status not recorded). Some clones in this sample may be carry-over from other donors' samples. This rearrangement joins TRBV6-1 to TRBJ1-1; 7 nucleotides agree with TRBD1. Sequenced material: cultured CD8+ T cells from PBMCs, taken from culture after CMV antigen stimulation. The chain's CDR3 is CANKLTGLSYLVSTEAFF. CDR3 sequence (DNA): TGTGCCAACAAATTGACAGGGTTAAGTTATTTGGTGAGCACTGAAGCTTTCTTT.